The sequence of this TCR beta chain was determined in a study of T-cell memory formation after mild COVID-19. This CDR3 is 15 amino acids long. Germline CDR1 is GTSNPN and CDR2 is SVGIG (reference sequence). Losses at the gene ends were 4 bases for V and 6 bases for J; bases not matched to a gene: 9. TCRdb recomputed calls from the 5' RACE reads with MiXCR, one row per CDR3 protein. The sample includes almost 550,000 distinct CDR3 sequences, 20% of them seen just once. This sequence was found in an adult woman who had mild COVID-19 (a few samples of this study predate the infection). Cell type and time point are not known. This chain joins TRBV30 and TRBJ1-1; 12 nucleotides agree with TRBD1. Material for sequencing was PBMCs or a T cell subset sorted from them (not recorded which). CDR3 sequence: CAWNRGTGGSSEAFF. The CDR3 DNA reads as TGTGCCTGGAACCGGGGGACAGGGGGCTCGTCTGAAGCTTTCTTT. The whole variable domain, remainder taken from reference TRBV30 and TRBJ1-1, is SQTIHQWPATLVQPVGSPLSLECTVEGTSNPNLYWYRQAAGRGLQLLFYSVGIGQISSEVPQNLSASRPQDRQFILSSKKLLLSDSGFYLCAWNRGTGGSSEAFFGQGTRLTVV.